This paragraph reports one T cell receptor (beta chain). Its antigen is not identified. The CDR3 spans 15 residues. Trimming pared 1 base from V and 2 bases from J, leaving 12 bases between. Germline-derived CDR1 and CDR2 are SEHNR and FQNEAQ (reference sequence). Per donor, at least one pre-ART and at least two post-ART PBMC samples were obtained. The entry originates in a study of long-term antiretroviral therapy in people with HIV. Overall study findings and caveats: Repertoires from HIV showed CDR3 length ranges narrower than those of controls. Absence of data on ART adherence, viral resistance or therapy changes was noted. In samples taken after ART, diversity increased but remained below transplant donor control levels.

They ran version v3.0 of the immunoSEQ assay at survey level. The data were produced by immunoSEQ multiplex PCR, yet TCRdb's version contains in-frame clones alone and is incomplete. Here the sample spans 30,000 to 40,000 clones, 70% to 80% being singletons. The rearrangement joins TRBV7-9 to TRBJ2-7; the D gene could be TRBD1 or TRBD2 (5 bases each). The sequence was collected from a woman in her fifties or sixties with HIV. The starting material was unsorted PBMCs, obtained 2 years after starting antiretroviral therapy. CDR3 in amino acids: CASSLGRQGAYEQYF. CDR3 coding DNA: TGTGCCAGCAGCTTAGGACGTCAGGGAGCCTACGAGCAGTACTTC.